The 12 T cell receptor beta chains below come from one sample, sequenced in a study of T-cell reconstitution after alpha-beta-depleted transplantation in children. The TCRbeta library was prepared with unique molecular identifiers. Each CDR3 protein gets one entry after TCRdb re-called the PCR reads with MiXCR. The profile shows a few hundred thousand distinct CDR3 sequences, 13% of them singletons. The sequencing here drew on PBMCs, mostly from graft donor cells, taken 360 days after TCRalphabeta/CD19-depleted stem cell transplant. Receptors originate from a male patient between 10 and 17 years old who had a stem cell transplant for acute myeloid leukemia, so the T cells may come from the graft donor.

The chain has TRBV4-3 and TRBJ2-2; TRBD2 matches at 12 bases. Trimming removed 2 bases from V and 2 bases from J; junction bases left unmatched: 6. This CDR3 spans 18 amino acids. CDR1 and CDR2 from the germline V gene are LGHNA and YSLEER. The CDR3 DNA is TGCGCCAGCAGCCAAAAGACTAGCGGGAGTTACAACACCGGGGAGCTGTTTTTT. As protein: CASSQKTSGSYNTGELFF.

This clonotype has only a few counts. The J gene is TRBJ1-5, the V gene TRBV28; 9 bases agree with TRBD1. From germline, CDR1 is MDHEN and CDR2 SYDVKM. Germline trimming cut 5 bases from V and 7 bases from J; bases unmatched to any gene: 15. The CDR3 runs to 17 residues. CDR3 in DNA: TGTGCCAGCAGTCCCCGAACAGGGGGCGCAGGAGGGCAGCCCCAGCATTTT. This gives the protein CASSPRTGGAGGQPQHF.

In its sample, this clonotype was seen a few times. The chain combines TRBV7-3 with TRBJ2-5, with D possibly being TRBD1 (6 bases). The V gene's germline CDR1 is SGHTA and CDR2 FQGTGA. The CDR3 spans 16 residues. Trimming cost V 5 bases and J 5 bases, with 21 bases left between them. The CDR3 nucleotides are TGTGCCAGCAGCCCAAGGTCGTTGGGGGCCTCGGAGACCCAGTACTTC. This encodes CASSPRSLGASETQYF.

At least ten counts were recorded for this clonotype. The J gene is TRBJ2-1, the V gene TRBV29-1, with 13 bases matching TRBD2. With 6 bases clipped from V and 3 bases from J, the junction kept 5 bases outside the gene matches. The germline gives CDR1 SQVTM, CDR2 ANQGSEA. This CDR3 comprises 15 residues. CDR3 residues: CSVWTSGSNYNEQFF. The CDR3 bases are TGCAGCGTATGGACTAGCGGGAGCAACTACAATGAGCAGTTCTTC.

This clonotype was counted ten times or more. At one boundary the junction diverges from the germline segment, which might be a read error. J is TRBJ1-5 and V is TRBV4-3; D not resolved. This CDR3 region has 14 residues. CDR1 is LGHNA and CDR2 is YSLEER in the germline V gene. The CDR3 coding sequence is TGTGCCAGCAGCCAAGAAGGGAGCAATCAGCCCCAGCATTTT. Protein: CASSQEGSNQPQHF.

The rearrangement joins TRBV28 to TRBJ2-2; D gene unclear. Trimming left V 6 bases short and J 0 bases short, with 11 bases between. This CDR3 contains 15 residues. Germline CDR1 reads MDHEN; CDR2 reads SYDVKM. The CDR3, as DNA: TGTGCCAGCAGAACTGACACTGCGAACACCGGGGAGCTGTTTTTT. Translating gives CASRTDTANTGELFF.

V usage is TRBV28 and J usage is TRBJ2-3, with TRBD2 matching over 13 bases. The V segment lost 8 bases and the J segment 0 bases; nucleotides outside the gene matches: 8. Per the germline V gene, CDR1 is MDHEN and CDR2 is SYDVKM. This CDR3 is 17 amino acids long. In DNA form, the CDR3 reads TGTGCCAGCCCGACTAGCGGGGGGAGTTCTAGCACAGATACGCAGTATTTT. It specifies CASPTSGGSSSTDTQYF.

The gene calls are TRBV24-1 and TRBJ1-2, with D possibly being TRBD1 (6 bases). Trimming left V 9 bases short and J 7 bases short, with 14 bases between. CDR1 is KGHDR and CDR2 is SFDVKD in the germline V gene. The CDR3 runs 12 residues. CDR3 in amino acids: CATQGGTSGYTF. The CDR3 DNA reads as TGTGCCACCCAAGGGGGGACGAGTGGCTACACCTTC.

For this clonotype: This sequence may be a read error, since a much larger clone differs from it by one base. The DNA for the CDR3 is TGTGCCAGCAGGCCCAGGGCGGGGACGCTGCGGACAGATACGGAGTATTTT. Translated: CASRPRAGTLRTDTEYF. The genes are TRBV12-3 or TRBV12-4 and TRBJ2-3; D is possibly TRBD1 or TRBD2 (6 bases each). The length of the CDR3 is 17 residues.

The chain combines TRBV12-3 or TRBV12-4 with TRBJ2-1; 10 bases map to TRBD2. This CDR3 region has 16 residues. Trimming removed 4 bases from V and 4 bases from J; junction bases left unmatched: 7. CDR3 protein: CASSSRGLADYNEQFF. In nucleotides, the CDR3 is TGTGCCAGCAGTTCTCGCGGACTAGCGGATTACAATGAGCAGTTCTTC.

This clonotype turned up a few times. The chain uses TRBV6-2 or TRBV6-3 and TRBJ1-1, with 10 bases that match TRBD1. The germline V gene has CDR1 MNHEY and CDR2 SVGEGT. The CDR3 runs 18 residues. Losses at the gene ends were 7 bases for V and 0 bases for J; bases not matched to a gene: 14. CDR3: CASTVNRDRGVVNTEAFF. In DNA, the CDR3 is TGTGCCAGCACCGTCAACCGGGACAGGGGCGTCGTGAACACTGAAGCTTTCTTT.

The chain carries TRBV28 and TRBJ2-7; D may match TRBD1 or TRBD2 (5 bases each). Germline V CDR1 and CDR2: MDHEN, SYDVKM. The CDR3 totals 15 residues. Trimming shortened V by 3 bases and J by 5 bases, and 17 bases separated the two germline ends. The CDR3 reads CASSFPPRGTDEQYF. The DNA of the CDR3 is TGTGCCAGCAGTTTCCCCCCCCGGGGCACTGACGAGCAGTACTTC.